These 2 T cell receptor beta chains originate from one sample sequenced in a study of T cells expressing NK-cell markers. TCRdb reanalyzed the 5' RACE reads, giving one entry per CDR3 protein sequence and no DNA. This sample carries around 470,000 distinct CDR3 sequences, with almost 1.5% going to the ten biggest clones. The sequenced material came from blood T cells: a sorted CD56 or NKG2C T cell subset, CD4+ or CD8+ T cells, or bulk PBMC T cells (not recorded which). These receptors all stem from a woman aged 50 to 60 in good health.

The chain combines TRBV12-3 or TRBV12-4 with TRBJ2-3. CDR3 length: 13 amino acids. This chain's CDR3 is CASSTYNPTPQYF.

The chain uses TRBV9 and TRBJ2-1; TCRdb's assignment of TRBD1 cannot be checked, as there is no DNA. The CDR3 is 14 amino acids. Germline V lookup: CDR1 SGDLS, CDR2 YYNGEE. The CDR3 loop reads CASIPGQGSDEQFF.